Described below is a single TCR beta chain sequence and its context. The data stem from a study of shared clonotypes between healthy human individuals. Profiling relied on immunoSEQ multiplex PCR, and the TCRdb table lists in-frame clones only, not all of them. The repertoire holds some 1.5 million clones, with 95% to 99% as singletons. The receptor comes from a man aged 30 to 45 in good health. The source material was naive CD4+ T cells sorted from blood. The subset denotes: CD45RA+ positively selected.

CDR3 in amino acids: CASSPTEHNEQFF. CDR3 nucleotides: TGCGCCAGCAGCCCCACAGAGCACAATGAGCAGTTCTTC. The chain joins TRBV5-1 to TRBJ2-1; D gene ambiguous. This CDR3 spans 13 amino acids. Germline CDR1 is SGHRS and CDR2 is YFSETQ. V was trimmed by 4 bases and J by 5 bases, leaving 10 bases between them.